These 31 T cell receptor beta chains were all obtained from the same sample, sequenced in a study of patients and donors after allogeneic stem cell transplantation. TCRdb redid the calling of the RT-PCR reads with MiXCR, one entry per CDR3 protein. The profile shows around 23,000 distinct CDR3 sequences, approximately 42% of them singletons. Sequenced input: blood, either unsorted or a sorted T cell fraction (not recorded which). Receptors were obtained from a human donor who was either an allogeneic HSCT recipient or a stem cell or donor lymphocyte infusion donor (not recorded which). It is not recorded whose cells these are; they may come from a transplant donor.

The chain couples TRBV6-2 or TRBV6-3 to TRBJ2-5, with D possibly matching TRBD1 (5 bases). From germline, CDR1 is MNHEY and CDR2 SVGEGT. V lost 2 bases, J lost 4 bases, and 11 bases lay in between. The CDR3 covers 14 residues. CDR3 protein: CASSYPWQGETQYF. The CDR3 DNA follows: TGTGCCAGCAGTTACCCGTGGCAGGGAGAGACCCAGTACTTC.

This clonotype was counted a few times. This rearrangement joins TRBV7-9 to TRBJ2-1; a weak D match, TRBD1 (6 bases). CDR1 and CDR2 from the germline V gene are SEHNR and FQNEAQ (reference sequence). The CDR3 has 14 amino acids. The V end lost 7 bases, the J end lost 5 bases, and 15 bases lay between the germline ends. The CDR3, as DNA: TGTGCCAGCATCGAACACAGGGTGCACAATGAGCAGTTCTTC. Translation: CASIEHRVHNEQFF.

This chain joins TRBV5-1 and TRBJ2-3; 7 bases match TRBD1. Germline CDR1 SGHRS, CDR2 YFSETQ. V shed 4 bases, J shed 0 bases, and the junction held 5 bases outside the gene matches. The CDR3 sequence is 15 residues long. In DNA, the CDR3 is TGCGCCAGCAGCACCTTGGACAGGAGCACAGATACGCAGTATTTT. This encodes CASSTLDRSTDTQYF.

This clonotype occurred a few times. The rearrangement joins TRBV7-9 to TRBJ1-1; 11 bases line up with TRBD1. The CDR3 spans 14 residues. Per the germline V gene, CDR1 is SEHNR and CDR2 is FQNEAQ (reference sequence). J gave up 4 bases and V 5 bases, and 3 bases lay outside the gene matches. This chain's CDR3 is CASSTGTGGTEAFF. As DNA, the CDR3 is TGTGCCAGCAGCACCGGGACAGGGGGCACTGAAGCTTTCTTT.

The chain employs TRBV10-3 and TRBJ2-7; the D is unclear. The CDR3 runs 15 residues. Germline V lookup: CDR1 ENHRY, CDR2 SYGVKD. V lost 6 bases to trimming and J lost 0 bases, with 15 bases between them. The CDR3 DNA follows: TGTGCCATCAGAGCAGACATAGTGCGCTCCTACGAGCAGTACTTC. Amino acids: CAIRADIVRSYEQYF.

This clonotype was seen a few times. The V gene is TRBV12-3 or TRBV12-4, the J gene TRBJ2-5, with D possibly TRBD1 on 6 matching bases. The V gene lost 3 bases and the J gene lost 3 bases, with 11 bases spanning the gap. The CDR3 loop spans 14 amino acids. This CDR3 is CASSFWDKEETQYF. The DNA of the CDR3 is TGTGCCAGCAGTTTCTGGGACAAGGAAGAGACCCAGTACTTC.

The V gene is TRBV6-5, the J gene TRBJ1-1; no clear D gene. This CDR3 comprises 16 residues. From germline, CDR1 is MNHEY and CDR2 SVGAGI. V was cut by 0 bases and J by 0 bases, with 11 bases left in between. The CDR3 bases are TGTGCCAGCAGTTACTCGGATCTGTGGGTGAACACTGAAGCTTTCTTT. Translating gives CASSYSDLWVNTEAFF.

In its sample, this clonotype was seen a few times. The V gene is TRBV7-9, the J gene TRBJ1-1; D is perhaps TRBD1 (6 bases). V shed 2 bases and J shed 8 bases, with 12 bases lying between them. The CDR3 contains 13 residues. Per the germline V gene, CDR1 is SEHNR and CDR2 is FQNEAQ (reference sequence). Here the CDR3 DNA reads TGTGCCAGCAGCTTACCCCCCGGACAGGAAGCTTTCTTT. Protein: CASSLPPGQEAFF.

This clonotype was counted ten times or more. V and J are TRBV10-1 and TRBJ2-1; 8 nucleotides align to TRBD2. This CDR3 spans 14 amino acids. Trimming cost V 2 bases and J 8 bases; bases outside gene matches: 5. The germline CDR1 and CDR2 sequences are WNHNN and SYGVQD (reference sequence). The CDR3 reads CASSEREGRDEQFF. CDR3 in DNA: TGCGCCAGCAGTGAGCGGGAGGGCCGGGATGAGCAGTTCTTC.

This chain joins TRBV3-1 and TRBJ2-1; 9 positions match TRBD2. Germline loops: CDR1 LGHDT, CDR2 YNNKEL (reference sequence). The CDR3 consists of 18 residues. Trimming removed 4 bases from V and 4 bases from J; junction bases left unmatched: 14. CDR3 protein: CASSLFPSGAGKYNEQFF. The CDR3 DNA reads as TGTGCCAGCAGCCTCTTTCCTAGCGGGGCCGGGAAATACAATGAGCAGTTCTTC.

This clonotype came up a few times. The chain couples TRBV11-2 to TRBJ1-3; unclear D gene. CDR1 is SGHAT and CDR2 is FQNNGV in the germline V gene. Between the trimmed V and J ends, which lost 2 bases and 4 bases, there was a span of 9 bases. The CDR3 has 14 residues. The DNA for the CDR3 is TGTGCCAGCAGCTTAACGTTCAGGGGAAACACCATATATTTT. This gives the protein CASSLTFRGNTIYF.

The V and J genes are TRBV2 and TRBJ2-5; 11 nucleotides line up with TRBD1. V lost 2 bases to trimming and J lost 2 bases; unmatched junction nucleotides: 7. This CDR3 spans 17 amino acids. Germline values: CDR1 SNHLY, CDR2 FYNNEI. CDR3 in DNA: TGTGCCAGCAGTGAACTGGTGGACAGGGGGCTGCAAGAGACCCAGTACTTC. Its translation is CASSELVDRGLQETQYF.

The rearrangement uses TRBV7-2 and TRBJ2-5; 9 bases map to TRBD2. From germline, CDR1 is SGHTA and CDR2 FQGNSA. V lost 8 bases to trimming and J lost 5 bases; unmatched junction nucleotides: 12. This CDR3 has 15 amino acids. As DNA, the CDR3 is TGTGCCAGCGGGGAGATAGCGGGAGATCTGGAGACCCAGTACTTC. Amino acid sequence: CASGEIAGDLETQYF.

The gene calls are TRBV6-5 and TRBJ2-1, with D uncertain. This CDR3 is 14 amino acids long. V was clipped by 7 bases and J by 4 bases, with 14 bases between them. CDR1 and CDR2 from the germline V gene are MNHEY and SVGAGI. CDR3 nucleotides: TGTGCCAGCAATTCCCAAACTCCTTACAATGAGCAGTTCTTC. Protein product: CASNSQTPYNEQFF.

The chain joins TRBV5-1 to TRBJ1-4; 7 positions agree with TRBD1. The junction had 3 bases not matched to a gene; V was cut back by 2 bases and J by 8 bases. This CDR3 is built from 13 residues. Germline CDR1 and CDR2: SGHRS and YFSETQ. As DNA, the CDR3 is TGCGCCAGCAGCTTTCAGGGGGAGGAAAAACTGTTTTTT. Translated, it gives CASSFQGEEKLFF.

This clonotype has just a few counts. The rearrangement links TRBV7-2 to TRBJ1-2; no clear D. V dropped 5 bases and J dropped 2 bases, with 9 bases sitting between them. The V gene's germline CDR1 is SGHTA and CDR2 FQGNSA. The CDR3 loop spans 13 amino acids. The CDR3 nucleotides read TGTGCCAGCAGCCTCCCGGGAAACTATGGCTACACCTTC. This gives the protein CASSLPGNYGYTF.

The chain carries TRBV4-1 and TRBJ2-1, with D uncertain. CDR3 length: 12 residues. The V end lost 4 bases, the J end lost 7 bases, and 8 bases lay between the germline ends. Germline V gene lookup returns CDR1 MGHRA and CDR2 YSYEKL. CDR3 region: CASSRLRNEQFF. CDR3 bases: TGCGCCAGCAGCCGACTTAGAAATGAGCAGTTCTTC.

This clonotype was seen only once. The genes are TRBV2 and TRBJ2-7; D is ambiguous. From germline, CDR1 is SNHLY and CDR2 FYNNEI. The V gene lost 3 bases and the J gene lost 3 bases, with 0 bases spanning the gap. The CDR3 is 10 amino acids. The CDR3 reads CASSDYEQYF. CDR3 DNA: TGTGCCAGCAGTGACTACGAGCAGTACTTC. Complete variable domain (other parts from reference TRBV2 and TRBJ2-7): EPEVTQTPSHQVTQMGQEVILRCVPISNHLYFYWYRQILGQKVEFLVSFYNNEISEKSEIFDDQFSVERPDGSNFTLKIRSTKLEDSAMYFCASSDYEQYFGPGTRLTVT.

This clonotype has a count of ten or more. The rearrangement links TRBV3-1 to TRBJ1-1; possible D gene TRBD1, 5 bases. The CDR3 covers 11 residues. With 5 bases removed from V and 8 bases from J, the gap between germline ends came to 9 bases. Germline CDR1 is LGHDT and CDR2 is YNNKEL (reference sequence). The CDR3 sequence is CASSYGAEAFF. The DNA of the CDR3 is TGTGCCAGCAGCTATGGGGCAGAAGCTTTCTTT.

This sequence joins TRBV20-1 and TRBJ2-7, with unresolved D. Germline CDR1 is DFQATT and CDR2 is SNEGSKA (reference sequence). This CDR3 has 12 residues. V lost 0 bases and J lost 3, with 6 bases in between. CDR3 region: CSARDGHYEQYF. The CDR3 DNA reads as TGCAGTGCTAGAGATGGGCACTACGAGCAGTACTTC.

The rearrangement uses TRBV12-3 or TRBV12-4 and TRBJ2-5; D is unresolved. Trimming stripped 6 bases from V and 4 bases from J, with 9 bases between. The CDR3 is made up of 12 amino acids. The CDR3 region is CASREEAETQYF. CDR3 in DNA: TGTGCCAGCAGAGAGGAAGCAGAGACCCAGTACTTC.

This chain joins TRBV20-1 and TRBJ1-1; D is ambiguous. CDR1 and CDR2 from the germline V gene are DFQATT and SNEGSKA (reference sequence). The CDR3 extends over 14 amino acids. Deletions cut 5 bases from V and 3 bases from J, with 16 bases between. The CDR3 DNA follows: TGCAGTGCTCCGACGGCCGGGTCGGACACTGAAGCTTTCTTT. Protein product: CSAPTAGSDTEAFF.

This chain joins TRBV5-1 and TRBJ1-6; no clear D. Trimming cost V 0 bases and J 7 bases, with 5 bases left between them. The germline V gene encodes CDR1 SGHRS and CDR2 YFSETQ. The CDR3 extends over 13 amino acids. CDR3 in amino acids: CASSLVGNSPLHF. In DNA form, the CDR3 reads TGCGCCAGCAGCTTGGTGGGGAATTCACCCCTCCACTTT.

There are a few counts of this clonotype. The CDR3 DNA is TGCGCCAGCAGCTTGAGGGACACCCAAGAGACCCAGTACTTC. Protein sequence: CASSLRDTQETQYF. V gene TRBV5-1 combines with J gene TRBJ2-5, with a weak D call TRBD1 (6 bases). The CDR3 has 14 residues. Trimming pared 1 base from V and 1 base from J, leaving 8 bases between. Per the germline V gene, CDR1 is SGHRS and CDR2 is YFSETQ.

This clonotype was seen a few times. The chain couples TRBV28 to TRBJ1-2, with 9 bases lining up with TRBD1. Germline V gives CDR1 MDHEN, CDR2 SYDVKM. The ends lost 3 bases at V and 5 bases at J; junction bases unmatched: 4. CDR3 length equals 14 residues. Here the CDR3 reads CASSFFDRGYGYTF. CDR3 DNA: TGTGCCAGCAGTTTCTTTGACAGGGGGTATGGCTACACCTTC.

The J gene is TRBJ2-1, the V gene TRBV12-3 or TRBV12-4, with D hard to call. This CDR3 contains 13 residues. V lost 5 bases and J 10 bases, leaving 15 bases between the germline ends. For the CDR3, the DNA is TGTGCCAGCAGTCCCCAGGTCCTTTCGGAGCAGTTCTTC. Its protein product is CASSPQVLSEQFF.

The chain employs TRBV7-9 and TRBJ2-5; no firm D call. V was cut by 5 bases and J by 4 bases, with 5 bases left in between. This CDR3 contains 11 residues. The germline gives CDR1 SEHNR, CDR2 FQNEAQ (reference sequence). For the CDR3, the DNA is TGTGCCAGCAGCCCCGCAGAGACCCAGTACTTC. Its translation is CASSPAETQYF.

The V call is TRBV9, the J call TRBJ1-1; D is ambiguous. CDR1 and CDR2 from the germline V gene are SGDLS and YYNGEE. The CDR3 length is 13 residues. V was cut by 0 bases and J by 6 bases, with 9 bases left in between. This chain's CDR3 is CASSVGQTPEAFF. The CDR3 bases are TGTGCCAGCAGCGTAGGTCAAACCCCTGAAGCTTTCTTT.

On this clonotype: Here the CDR3 omits its conserved ending phenylalanine or tryptophan, so a read error is the likely source. The V gene is TRBV7-6, the J gene TRBJ1-1; D is uncertain. The CDR3 is 13 amino acids. In germline, CDR1 is SGHVS, CDR2 FNYEAQ. V lost 3 bases and J lost 4, with 9 bases in between. CDR3: CASSFGSATEAFY. The CDR3 DNA is TGTGCCAGCAGCTTCGGTAGCGCCACTGAAGCTTTCTAT.

The chain recombines TRBV7-2 with TRBJ1-4, with D unresolved. V dropped 2 bases and J dropped 8 bases, with 18 bases sitting between them. Germline V lookup: CDR1 SGHTA, CDR2 FQGNSA. The CDR3 consists of 16 residues. The chain's CDR3 is CASSLSSGRAGEKLFF. CDR3 bases: TGTGCCAGCAGCTTAAGCAGCGGGAGGGCGGGGGAAAAACTGTTTTTT.

This clonotype was counted only a few times. The chain links TRBV20-1 to TRBJ1-1; 9 bases agree with TRBD1. The CDR3 loop spans 13 amino acids. V was clipped by 8 bases and J by 0 bases; unmatched bases: 4. CDR1 is DFQATT and CDR2 is SNEGSKA in the germline V gene (reference sequence). The CDR3 DNA is TGCAGTACAGGGGGCCGAATGAACACTGAAGCTTTCTTT. Protein sequence: CSTGGRMNTEAFF.